These T cell receptor beta chains were read from a single sample in a study of cytomegalovirus exposure and HLA in healthy donors. Assay used: immunoSEQ multiplex PCR; TCRdb lists only in-frame clones, some missing. The sample comprises around 180,000 clones, around 79% of which are singletons, and more than 1.5% rests with the top ten. Sequences were obtained from PBMCs. These receptors all come from a woman aged 45-60 years in good health and CMV-seronegative. The CDR3 runs from the conserved cysteine through the conserved F or W. The order of the fields is clone size, J gene, D gene, V gene, CDR3 DNA, CDR3 protein. D genes are given only for firm matches. Expanded clones are given a class, and other clones once, few, many or no size at all.

clone_size: .
j_call: TRBJ2-1
d_call: TRBD2
v_call: TRBV14
cdr3_nt: TGTGCCAGCAGCCAAGGAGTGGCGGGGGGTTCCTACAATGAGCAGTTCTTC
cdr3_aa: CASSQGVAGGSYNEQFF

clone_size: .
j_call: TRBJ1-2
d_call: TRBD1
v_call: TRBV5-4
cdr3_nt: TGTGCCAGCAGCTTATCGACCACAGGGGGGACGGGCTACACCTTC
cdr3_aa: CASSLSTTGGTGYTF

clone_size: .
j_call: TRBJ1-4
d_call: .
v_call: TRBV7-9
cdr3_nt: TGTGCCAGCAGCTTTGTGGCGGGGGGTGAAAAACTGTTTTTT
cdr3_aa: CASSFVAGGEKLFF

clone_size: .
j_call: TRBJ2-3
d_call: .
v_call: TRBV7-3
cdr3_nt: TGTGCCAGCAGCCCCCAGGGATTGGACACAGATACGCAGTATTTT
cdr3_aa: CASSPQGLDTDTQYF

clone_size: once
j_call: TRBJ1-5
d_call: .
v_call: TRBV9
cdr3_nt: TGTGCCAGCAGCGATAGGGGTGAAAGCAATCAGCCCCAGCATTTT
cdr3_aa: CASSDRGESNQPQHF

clone_size: once
j_call: TRBJ2-7
d_call: TRBD1
v_call: TRBV6-5
cdr3_nt: TGTGCCAGCAGCTCACCCCGGACAGGGGGTTACGAGCAGTACTTC
cdr3_aa: CASSSPRTGGYEQYF

clone_size: .
j_call: TRBJ2-1
d_call: TRBD1
v_call: TRBV5-1
cdr3_nt: TGCGCCAGCAGCTTAAGACAGGGCATGAAGAGTGAGCAGTTCTTC
cdr3_aa: CASSLRQGMKSEQFF

clone_size: .
j_call: TRBJ2-7
d_call: .
v_call: TRBV5-6
cdr3_nt: TGTGCCAGCAGCTTGAATAGCGGAGTCTACGAGCAGTACTTC
cdr3_aa: CASSLNSGVYEQYF

clone_size: .
j_call: TRBJ1-2
d_call: .
v_call: TRBV10-3
cdr3_nt: TGTGCCATCAGTGAGAGGGGTTACAGCTATGGCTACACCTTC
cdr3_aa: CAISERGYSYGYTF

clone_size: .
j_call: TRBJ2-1
d_call: TRBD2
v_call: TRBV7-9
cdr3_nt: TGTGCCAGCAGCGCCCTGGGGAGGGGAAATGAGCAGTTCTTC
cdr3_aa: CASSALGRGNEQFF

clone_size: .
j_call: TRBJ2-1
d_call: .
v_call: TRBV11-3
cdr3_nt: TGTGCCAGCAGCCCTGGACAGCCGAATGAGCAGTTCTTC
cdr3_aa: CASSPGQPNEQFF

clone_size: .
j_call: TRBJ2-5
d_call: TRBD2
v_call: TRBV5-4
cdr3_nt: TGTGCCAGCAGCCCGGGGACTACCCAAGAGACCCAGTACTTC
cdr3_aa: CASSPGTTQETQYF

clone_size: .
j_call: TRBJ1-3
d_call: TRBD1
v_call: TRBV29-1
cdr3_nt: TGCAGCGTCGGACAGGGGGCGGGAAACACCATATATTTT
cdr3_aa: CSVGQGAGNTIYF

clone_size: .
j_call: TRBJ2-5
d_call: TRBD2
v_call: TRBV9
cdr3_nt: TGTGCCAGCAGCGTAGGGGGGGGGAAGGAGACCCAGTACTTC
cdr3_aa: CASSVGGGKETQYF

clone_size: .
j_call: TRBJ1-5
d_call: .
v_call: TRBV4-1
cdr3_nt: TGCGCCAGCAGCCAAGAGGCCAATAGGAGGATGCCCCAGCATTTT
cdr3_aa: CASSQEANRRMPQHF

clone_size: .
j_call: TRBJ1-1
d_call: TRBD1
v_call: TRBV9
cdr3_nt: TGTGCCAGCAGCAGCCGACAGGGGGCGCCGAACACTGAAGCTTTCTTT
cdr3_aa: CASSSRQGAPNTEAFF

clone_size: .
j_call: TRBJ2-2
d_call: .
v_call: TRBV19
cdr3_nt: TGTGCCAGTAAGCGGTCGGCGGCATCCGACACCGGGGAGCTGTTTTTT
cdr3_aa: CASKRSAASDTGELFF

clone_size: .
j_call: TRBJ2-3
d_call: .
v_call: TRBV18
cdr3_nt: TGTGCCAGCTCACTTCTACCTAGCACAGATACGCAGTATTTT
cdr3_aa: CASSLLPSTDTQYF

clone_size: .
j_call: TRBJ2-7
d_call: .
v_call: TRBV7-9
cdr3_nt: TGTGCCAGCAGCTACGGAGGGAACTACGAGCAGTACTTC
cdr3_aa: CASSYGGNYEQYF

clone_size: .
j_call: TRBJ2-7
d_call: .
v_call: TRBV5-1
cdr3_nt: TGCGCCAGCAGTTCACAAGGAGAAATAGCTACGGGGCAGTACTTC
cdr3_aa: CASSSQGEIATGQYF

clone_size: .
j_call: TRBJ1-1
d_call: .
v_call: TRBV18
cdr3_nt: TGTGCCAGCTCACCACAAGTCTCAGGGAACACTGAAGCTTTCTTT
cdr3_aa: CASSPQVSGNTEAFF

clone_size: .
j_call: TRBJ1-1
d_call: TRBD1
v_call: TRBV7-6
cdr3_nt: TGTGCCAGCAGCCTTATCCCCGGACAGGGACACACTGAAGCTTTCTTT
cdr3_aa: CASSLIPGQGHTEAFF

clone_size: .
j_call: TRBJ1-1
d_call: .
v_call: TRBV6-6
cdr3_nt: TGTGCCAGCAGTTACTCGAGGGATCGCCCTGAAGCTTTCTTT
cdr3_aa: CASSYSRDRPEAFF

clone_size: few
j_call: TRBJ2-5
d_call: TRBD2
v_call: TRBV4-3
cdr3_nt: TGCGCCAGCAGCCAAGGGCTAGCGGGAGGAGAGACCCAGTACTTC
cdr3_aa: CASSQGLAGGETQYF

clone_size: .
j_call: TRBJ2-5
d_call: TRBD1
v_call: TRBV6-1
cdr3_nt: TGTGCCAGCAGTGTGCGGGCAGGGGGCGGATGGGAGACCCAGTACTTC
cdr3_aa: CASSVRAGGGWETQYF

clone_size: .
j_call: TRBJ1-4
d_call: TRBD1
v_call: TRBV6-1
cdr3_nt: TGTGCCAGCAGGCACACGGGACAGGTCAGAGGAAAACTGTTTTTT
cdr3_aa: CASRHTGQVRGKLFF

clone_size: once
j_call: TRBJ1-3
d_call: TRBD1
v_call: TRBV6-1
cdr3_nt: TGTGCCAGCGGTGACAGGGTGGCTGGAAACACCATATATTTT
cdr3_aa: CASGDRVAGNTIYF